This entry lists 27 T cell receptor beta chains sequenced from one sample in a study of T cells in Graves' hyperthyroidism and ophthalmopathy. Amplification targeted TCR beta CDR3 regions from RNA transcripts. A first-round RT-PCR of the TCR CDR3 used the HTBI primer set. One entry per CDR3 protein, called by TCRdb with MiXCR from the multiplex PCR reads. The repertoire has some 98,000 distinct CDR3 sequences, around 42% of them found once; the top ten carry roughly 10%. The sequenced sample consisted of peripheral blood or thyroid tissue (not recorded which). These receptors were taken from a woman in her 30s with Graves' hyperthyroidism.

This clonotype was found many times. The rearrangement uses TRBV7-6 and TRBJ1-1, with D uncertain. This CDR3 has 13 residues. Trimming removed 4 bases from V and 0 bases from J, with 6 bases in between. Germline CDR1 and CDR2: SGHVS and FNYEAQ. This CDR3 is CASSYTMNTEAFF. The DNA for the CDR3 is TGTGCCAGCAGCTATACGATGAACACTGAAGCTTTCTTT.

To note about this clonotype: A much larger clone lies a single base off, so this may be a read error. The V and J genes are TRBV28 and TRBJ2-7; 7 bases are a match to TRBD1. CDR1 and CDR2 (germline): MDHEN, SYDVKM. This CDR3 spans 12 amino acids. The CDR3 DNA reads TGTGCCAGCAACCAGCCGGGACAGAAATCCTTATTC. Its translation is CASNQPGQKSLF.

This clonotype showed up many times. This chain links TRBV5-1 with TRBJ1-5; no firm D call. Germline lookup yields CDR1 SGHRS and CDR2 YFSETQ. Trimming removed 5 bases at V and 7 bases at J, with 13 bases between. The CDR3 has 13 amino acids. The CDR3 nucleotides are TGCGCCAGCAGGAGAACCTTGAGGCAGCCCCAGCATTTT. Residues: CASRRTLRQPQHF.

This clonotype has a count of ten or more. The rearrangement links TRBV5-1 to TRBJ1-1; TRBD1 agrees at 8 bases. The V gene end was trimmed by 4 bases and the J gene end by 2 bases; junction bases not matched to a gene: 7. This CDR3 comprises 15 residues. The germline V gene encodes CDR1 SGHRS and CDR2 YFSETQ. The CDR3 DNA reads TGCGCCAGCAGCCCCGGACAGGGAGGTAACACTGAAGCTTTCTTT. It encodes CASSPGQGGNTEAFF.

In its sample, this clonotype was seen once. J is TRBJ1-6 and V is TRBV15, with TRBD1 identical over 10 bases. The CDR3 is made up of 14 amino acids. V lost 5 bases, J lost 8 bases, and 3 bases stayed unmatched. Per the germline V gene, CDR1 is LNHNV and CDR2 is YYDKDF (reference sequence). The CDR3 nucleotides read TGTGCCACCAGCCCCGGGACAGGGGATTCACCCCTCCACTTT. Encoded protein: CATSPGTGDSPLHF.

This clonotype has at least ten counts. This chain uses TRBV28 with TRBJ2-2; D remains unclear. Germline CDR1 and CDR2: MDHEN and SYDVKM. V lost 6 bases and J 4 bases, leaving 9 bases between the germline ends. The CDR3 totals 13 residues. The CDR3 reads CASSPTSTGELFF. CDR3 sequence (DNA): TGTGCCAGCAGCCCGACTTCCACCGGGGAGCTGTTTTTT.

This chain joins TRBV2 and TRBJ1-2; 11 bases fit TRBD1. CDR3 length: 14 amino acids. Germline V gene lookup returns CDR1 SNHLY and CDR2 FYNNEI. The V and J ends lost 7 bases and 4 bases, in that order; junction bases with no gene match: 5. DNA for the CDR3: TGTGCCAGCACCAGGGACAGGGGGAGCTATGGCTACACCTTC. This gives the protein CASTRDRGSYGYTF.

This chain joins TRBV9 and TRBJ1-5, with D perhaps matching TRBD1 (6 bases). The CDR3 spans 11 residues. Trimming cost V 6 bases and J 6 bases, with 7 bases left between them. The germline V gene encodes CDR1 SGDLS and CDR2 YYNGEE. As DNA, the CDR3 is TGTGCCAGCACCAGGGGTCAGCCCCAGCATTTT. Translating gives CASTRGQPQHF.

The rearrangement joins TRBV19 to TRBJ1-5; 7 bases align to TRBD1. Germline V gene lookup returns CDR1 LNHDA and CDR2 SQIVND (reference sequence). The CDR3 is made up of 15 amino acids. With V trimmed by 5 bases and J by 7 bases, 11 bases remained unmatched. CDR3 protein: CASSLQGRARQPQHF. CDR3 DNA: TGTGCCAGTAGTTTACAGGGGCGGGCGAGGCAGCCCCAGCATTTT.

This clonotype was seen a single time. The junction differs from germline at one of its ends, possibly a read error. The chain couples TRBV7-6 to TRBJ2-2, with unresolved D. CDR1 is SGHVS, CDR2 FNYEAQ, per germline. This CDR3 contains 14 residues. The CDR3 DNA sequence: TGTGCCAGCAGCTTAGATACGAACACTGGGGAGCTGTTTTTT. Its protein product is CASSLDTNTGELFF.

The V and J genes are TRBV28 and TRBJ1-2, with D maybe TRBD1 (5 bases). V lost 3 bases and J 5 bases, leaving 16 bases between the germline ends. The CDR3 is 15 residues long. Germline values: CDR1 MDHEN, CDR2 SYDVKM. DNA of the CDR3: TGTGCCAGCAGTTTGGGCGGGGGACGTGGATATGGCTACACCTTC. Encoded protein: CASSLGGGRGYGYTF.

Concerning this clonotype itself: One junction end does not reproduce the germline sequence, and a read error may be involved. CDR3 residues: CASSWDRATGELFF. The CDR3 coding sequence is TGTGCCAGCAGCTGGGACAGGGCCACCGGGGAGCTATTTTTT. The chain combines TRBV5-8 with TRBJ2-2, with 9 positions matching TRBD1. The CDR3 runs 14 residues. Looked up from germline, CDR1 is SGHTS and CDR2 is YDEGEE.

Comments on this clonotype: A much larger clone sits a single nucleotide away, making a read error possible. The CDR3 end shows no conserved phenylalanine or tryptophan, and so a read error is likely. This rearrangement joins TRBV14 to TRBJ1-3; 10 positions match TRBD1. Germline V gene data show CDR1 as SGHDN and CDR2 as FVKESK. The J segment lost 7 bases and the V segment lost 4 bases, leaving 7 bases of the junction unmatched. This CDR3 has 15 residues. The CDR3 protein is CASSPPGQGWNTIYS. The CDR3 bases are TGTGCCAGCAGCCCCCCGGGACAGGGGTGGAACACCATATATTCT.

This clonotype was counted many times. The chain carries TRBV10-3 and TRBJ2-3; D remains ambiguous. This CDR3 spans 14 amino acids. Germline CDR1 reads ENHRY; CDR2 reads SYGVKD. The V and J ends lost 2 bases and 4 bases respectively, with 10 bases between them. The CDR3 loop is CAISERLEADTQYF. The CDR3 DNA sequence: TGTGCCATCAGTGAGCGCCTAGAGGCAGATACGCAGTATTTT.

This clonotype is medium-sized within its sample. In DNA form, the CDR3 reads TGTGCCAGCAGGGGGGTAGCGGGACCCAGTCCTTACGAGCAGTACTTC. This codes for CASRGVAGPSPYEQYF. This chain links TRBV12-3 or TRBV12-4 with TRBJ2-7; 8 bases are shared with TRBD2. The trim removed 6 bases at V and 4 bases at J, leaving 14 bases unmatched. CDR3 length: 16 residues.

This clonotype was seen once. At one end, the junction sequence differs from germline, possibly due to a read error. The genes are TRBV11-1 and TRBJ2-7; 12 bases line up with TRBD2. The CDR3 covers 16 residues. The germline CDR1 and CDR2 sequences are SGHAT and FQDESV (reference sequence). In nucleotides, the CDR3 is TGTGCTAGCAGCTTAATCACTAGCGGGAGGACCCACGAGCGGTACTTC. Translated: CASSLITSGRTHERYF.

V gene TRBV20-1 combines with J gene TRBJ1-2; 9 nucleotides align to TRBD1. V lost 5 bases to trimming and J lost 7 bases; unmatched junction nucleotides: 8. Germline CDR1 is DFQATT and CDR2 is SNEGSKA (reference sequence). The CDR3 length is 13 residues. This CDR3 reads CSAGTGTGLGYTF. The CDR3, as DNA: TGCAGTGCTGGAACCGGGACAGGGCTTGGCTACACCTTC.

This clonotype was seen more than once but under ten times. This chain uses TRBV5-8 with TRBJ2-3, with 10 bases fitting TRBD2. The germline CDR1 and CDR2 sequences are SGHTS and YDEGEE. The CDR3 is 17 amino acids. V was clipped by 4 bases and J by 8 bases; unmatched bases: 16. CDR3 coding DNA: TGTGCCAGCAGCCCCAGGGGCGCTAGCGGGAGCCCGGTTACGCAGTATTTT. This gives the protein CASSPRGASGSPVTQYF.

This clonotype was observed at least ten times. The CDR3 DNA follows: TGCAGTGCTAGAAGGGAGGGCCACTCCTACGAGCAGTACTTC. This encodes CSARREGHSYEQYF. J is TRBJ2-7 and V is TRBV20-1; 7 bases line up with TRBD2. Per germline, CDR1 DFQATT and CDR2 SNEGSKA (reference sequence). V lost 2 bases to trimming and J lost 0 bases; unmatched junction nucleotides: 4. The CDR3 spans 14 residues.

On this clonotype: In this CDR3 the conserved last residue, phenylalanine or tryptophan, is missing, so a read error is likely. Because the CDR3's place on the DNA is in doubt, the DNA is left out and the CDR3 is given as listed by TCRdb. The chain combines TRBV7-2 with TRBJ1-2; the table's D call, TRBD1, has no DNA check behind it. The CDR3 contains 11 residues when both ends are counted. Looked up from germline, CDR1 is SGHTA and CDR2 is FQGNSA. CDR3 protein: CASSLDRGATY.

Note on this clonotype: Germline and junction disagree at one end, which may indicate a read error. This sequence joins TRBV7-8 and TRBJ1-5; no definite D call. In germline, CDR1 is SGHVS, CDR2 FQNEAQ. The length of the CDR3 is 15 residues. Here the CDR3 reads CASSLGYTSNQPQRF. The CDR3 DNA reads as TGTGCCAGCAGCTTGGGCTACACTAGCAATCAGCCCCAGCGTTTT.

This clonotype counts as medium-sized. The genes are TRBV20-1 and TRBJ1-2; maybe TRBD1 (5 bases). This CDR3 has 13 amino acids. Trimming stripped 0 bases from V and 8 bases from J, with 13 bases between. Germline V gene sequence: CDR1 DFQATT, CDR2 SNEGSKA (reference sequence). Here the CDR3 reads CSAREGGRDGYTF. The CDR3 coding sequence is TGCAGTGCTAGAGAGGGGGGGAGGGACGGCTACACCTTC.

The rearrangement links TRBV6-5 to TRBJ2-7, with TRBD1 matching over 8 bases. CDR3 size: 16 residues. Germline assignment: CDR1 MNHEY and CDR2 SVGAGI. Trimming removed 4 bases from V and 4 bases from J; junction bases left unmatched: 12. This CDR3 is CASSLGPRQGFYEQYF. Here the CDR3 DNA reads TGTGCCAGCAGTTTAGGCCCAAGACAGGGGTTTTACGAGCAGTACTTC.

This clonotype occurred many times. The chain employs TRBV5-1 and TRBJ2-7; tentative D call: TRBD1 (5 bases). Germline V lookup: CDR1 SGHRS, CDR2 YFSETQ. The CDR3 has 14 amino acids. V was pared by 0 bases and J by 7 bases, with 14 bases between. The CDR3 protein is CASSLGTNVGEQYF. The CDR3, as DNA: TGCGCCAGCAGCTTGGGGACAAATGTTGGTGAGCAGTACTTC.

Concerning this clonotype: A much larger clone differs from this one at a single base, so this may be a read error. The chain combines TRBV7-2 with TRBJ1-2, with D unresolved. V lost 5 bases to trimming and J lost 7 bases, with 20 bases between them. The germline V gene encodes CDR1 SGHTA and CDR2 FQGNSA. This CDR3 comprises 15 residues. The CDR3 is CASSQPWTPVSGYTF. The CDR3 bases are TGTGCCAGCAGCCAACCCTGGACTCCCGTGTCTGGCTACACCTTC.

This clonotype was picked up many times. The chain is built from TRBV12-3 or TRBV12-4 and TRBJ2-3; TRBD2 matches at 9 bases. The CDR3 is 17 amino acids. The J segment lost 2 bases and the V segment lost 4 bases, leaving 10 bases of the junction unmatched. CDR3: CASSWASGIGPTDTQYF. CDR3 bases: TGTGCCAGCAGTTGGGCTAGCGGGATCGGTCCCACAGATACGCAGTATTTT.

As to this clonotype: The germline gene is not matched at one end of the junction; a read error may be the cause. This chain uses TRBV15 with TRBJ2-7; D is unresolved. Germline V CDR1 and CDR2: LNHNV, YYDKDF (reference sequence). The length of the CDR3 is 13 residues. As DNA, the CDR3 is TGTGCCGCCAGCAGCTTGTCCCCAGACGAGCGGTACTTC. This codes for CAASSLSPDERYF. The full variable domain, completed using reference TRBV15 and TRBJ2-7, is DAMVIQNPRYQVTQFGKPVTLSCSQTLNHNVMYWYQQKSSQAPKLLFHYYDKDFNNEADTPDNFQSRRPNTSFCFLDIRSPGLGDTAMYLCAASSLSPDERYFGPGTRLTVT.